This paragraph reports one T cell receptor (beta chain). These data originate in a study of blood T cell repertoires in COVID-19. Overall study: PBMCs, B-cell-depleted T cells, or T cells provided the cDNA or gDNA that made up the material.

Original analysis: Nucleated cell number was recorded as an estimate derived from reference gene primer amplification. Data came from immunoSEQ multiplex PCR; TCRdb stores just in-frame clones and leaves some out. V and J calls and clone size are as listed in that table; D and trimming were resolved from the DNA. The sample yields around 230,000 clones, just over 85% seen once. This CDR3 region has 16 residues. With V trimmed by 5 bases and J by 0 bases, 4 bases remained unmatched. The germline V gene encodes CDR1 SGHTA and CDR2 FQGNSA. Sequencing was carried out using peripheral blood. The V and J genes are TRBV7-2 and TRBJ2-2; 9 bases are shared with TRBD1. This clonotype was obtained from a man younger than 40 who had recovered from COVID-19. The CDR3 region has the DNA TGTGCCAGCAGCCTCCGGACAGGGGCGAACACCGGGGAGCTGTTTTTT. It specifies CASSLRTGANTGELFF.